This TCR beta chain originates from a study of OX40 agonist ivuxolimab in advanced cancers. The CDR3 has 16 residues. V shed 4 bases and J 9 bases; nucleotides not matched to a gene: 14. CDR1 is SEHNR, CDR2 FQNEAQ, per germline (reference sequence). Assay: immunoSEQ multiplex PCR; the TCRdb copy retains only in-frame clones and omits some. The sample yields 40,000 or so clones, about 89% seen once. The chain uses TRBV7-9 and TRBJ2-3; 9 bases match TRBD2. The clonotype originates from an adult with an advanced solid tumor such as melanoma, head and neck, liver or kidney cancer. This material consisted of CD4+ or CD8+ T cells sorted from blood, taken in a trial of the OX40 agonist ivuxolimab. The CDR3 region has the DNA TGTGCCAGCAGCTCAGTGCGGGGGGGAAAAGTCGACACGCAGTATTTT. Its protein product is CASSSVRGGKVDTQYF.